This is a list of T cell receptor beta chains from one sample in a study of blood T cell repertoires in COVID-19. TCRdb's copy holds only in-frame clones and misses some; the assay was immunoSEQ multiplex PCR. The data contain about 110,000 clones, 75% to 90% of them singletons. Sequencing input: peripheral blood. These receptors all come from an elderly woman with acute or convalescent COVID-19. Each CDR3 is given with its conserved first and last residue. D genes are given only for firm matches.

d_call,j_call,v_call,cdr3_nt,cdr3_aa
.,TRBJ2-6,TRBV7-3,TGTGCCAGCAGCTTATTAGGAGGGTTTACGGTAGGTTCTGGGGCCAACGTCCTGACTTTC,CASSLLGGFTVGSGANVLTF
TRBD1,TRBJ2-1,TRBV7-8,TGTGCCAGCAGCTTAGATTTTTCCGGGACAGGGACCTACAATGAGCAGTTCTTC,CASSLDFSGTGTYNEQFF
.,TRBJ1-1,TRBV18,TGTGCCAGCTCCACCACGGAGGGGAGGACTGAAGCTTTCTTT,CASSTTEGRTEAFF
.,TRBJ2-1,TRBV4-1,TGCGCCAGCAGCCAAGGAGGCCTAGCTCTTCACAATGAGCAGTTCTTC,CASSQGGLALHNEQFF
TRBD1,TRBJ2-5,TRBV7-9,TGTGCCAGCAGCTTGGGACAGGGCAGGTCCCAAGAGACCCAGTACTTC,CASSLGQGRSQETQYF
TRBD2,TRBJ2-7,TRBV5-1,TGCGCCAGCAGCTTGGGGCTAGCGGGGGACTACGAGCAGTACTTC,CASSLGLAGDYEQYF
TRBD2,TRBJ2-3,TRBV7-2,TGTGCCAGCAGCTTAATGGCGGGGGGGCCGGCAGATACGCAGTATTTT,CASSLMAGGPADTQYF
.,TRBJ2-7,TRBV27,TGTGCCAGCGGATATGCAGGGTCCTACGAGCAGTACTTC,CASGYAGSYEQYF
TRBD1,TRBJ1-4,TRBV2,TGTGCCAGCAGTGAAGCTGTTCTCGTGACAGGGAATGAAAAACTGTTTTTT,CASSEAVLVTGNEKLFF
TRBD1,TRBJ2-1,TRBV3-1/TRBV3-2,TGTGCCAGCAGCCTAACAGGGGGCGCTTTTCATGAGCAGTTCTTC,CASSLTGGAFHEQFF
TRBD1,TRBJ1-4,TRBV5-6,TGTGCCAGCAGCGAGACAGGGGGAGATGAAAAACTGTTTTTT,CASSETGGDEKLFF